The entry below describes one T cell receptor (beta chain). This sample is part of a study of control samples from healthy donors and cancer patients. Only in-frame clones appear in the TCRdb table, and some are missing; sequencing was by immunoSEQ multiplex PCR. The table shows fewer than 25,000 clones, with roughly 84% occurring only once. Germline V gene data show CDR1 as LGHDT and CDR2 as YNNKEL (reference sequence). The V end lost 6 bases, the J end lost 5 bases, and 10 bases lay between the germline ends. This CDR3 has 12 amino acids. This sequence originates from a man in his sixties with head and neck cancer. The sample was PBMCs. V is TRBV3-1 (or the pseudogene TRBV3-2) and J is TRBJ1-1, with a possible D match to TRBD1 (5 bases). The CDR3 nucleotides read TGTGCCAGCAGAAGGGGTCTAACTGAAGCTTTCTTT. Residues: CASRRGLTEAFF.